These 12 T cell receptor beta chains originate from one sample sequenced in a study of memory CD4+ T cells and cytomegalovirus serostatus. The sort gate was single viable CD3+CD4+CD8-CD45RO+ cells for memory CD4+ T cells. Produced via immunoSEQ multiplex PCR; TCRdb's table is partial and in-frame only. The table records roughly 50,000 clones, roughly 85% of them present only once. Sequencing was done on a sample of memory CD4+ T cells from blood. These receptor sequences come from an adult in good health and CMV-seronegative. Some clones in this sample may be carry-over from other donors' samples.

This clone appeared a single time. The genes are TRBV5-1 and TRBJ2-3; D is ambiguous. The ends were cut back, 0 bases at V and 7 bases at J, with 15 bases in the middle. The germline CDR1 and CDR2 sequences are SGHRS and YFSETQ. The CDR3 has 15 amino acids. CDR3: CASSLGGLSDNTQYF. CDR3 coding DNA: TGCGCCAGCAGCTTGGGGGGTCTAAGTGACAATACGCAGTATTTT.

This clone was picked up a small number of times. The genes are TRBV19 and TRBJ1-1; 10 bases match TRBD1. This CDR3 contains 15 residues. CDR1 is LNHDA and CDR2 is SQIVND in the germline V gene (reference sequence). Trimming removed 5 bases from V and 6 bases from J; junction bases left unmatched: 9. In DNA, the CDR3 is TGTGCCAGTAGTCCTCTCGACAGGGGGCTCGCTGAAGCTTTCTTT. This gives the protein CASSPLDRGLAEAFF.

V and J are TRBV2 and TRBJ1-4, with 7 positions matching TRBD1. Trimming removed 6 bases from V and 5 bases from J; junction bases left unmatched: 9. This CDR3 is built from 15 residues. Per the germline V gene, CDR1 is SNHLY and CDR2 is FYNNEI. The CDR3 is CASRSRDSLNEKLFF. Written as DNA, the CDR3 is TGTGCCAGCAGAAGTCGGGACAGCCTAAATGAAAAACTGTTTTTT.

This clone is a singleton in its sample. V and J are TRBV28 and TRBJ1-1; 7 positions match TRBD1. Germline assignment: CDR1 MDHEN and CDR2 SYDVKM. V shed 5 bases and J 5 bases; nucleotides not matched to a gene: 11. The CDR3 runs to 15 residues. The chain's CDR3 is CASSAPDRSRTEAFF. In nucleotides, the CDR3 is TGTGCCAGCAGTGCCCCGGACAGGTCCAGGACTGAAGCTTTCTTT.

This clone was picked up a small number of times. The chain combines TRBV7-3 with TRBJ1-2, with 8 bases matching TRBD1. The length of the CDR3 is 13 residues. The germline V gene has CDR1 SGHTA and CDR2 FQGTGA. V trimming: 5 bases; J trimming: 6 bases; junction bases outside the gene matches: 5. CDR3 in amino acids: CASSRTGTHGYTF. In nucleotides, the CDR3 is TGTGCCAGCAGCCGGACAGGGACCCATGGCTACACCTTC.

This clone was detected only a few times. The rearrangement uses TRBV6-6 and TRBJ1-4, with 8 bases aligning to TRBD1. J lost 5 bases, V lost 5 bases, and 10 bases had no gene match. CDR3 length equals 16 residues. Looked up from germline, CDR1 is MNHNY and CDR2 is SVGAGI (reference sequence). CDR3 in DNA: TGTGCCAGCAGTACATGGGGTCGACAGGGGAATGAAAAACTGTTTTTT. Translated, it gives CASSTWGRQGNEKLFF.

This chain links TRBV7-2 with TRBJ1-2; unclear D gene. V dropped 5 bases and J dropped 8 bases, with 12 bases sitting between them. Germline V gives CDR1 SGHTA, CDR2 FQGNSA. CDR3 length equals 12 residues. The CDR3 DNA reads as TGTGCCAGCAGCACTGCCCCAGCGGGCTACACCTTC. It is translated as CASSTAPAGYTF.

This clone was observed a single time. The rearrangement uses TRBV6-6 and TRBJ1-5; TRBD1 might be the D (6 bases). V was shortened by 7 bases and J by 5 bases, with 18 bases between the two germline ends. Germline values: CDR1 MNHNY, CDR2 SVGAGI (reference sequence). The CDR3 loop spans 15 amino acids. The CDR3 spells CASTPAGGLYQPQHF. The CDR3 region has the DNA TGTGCCAGCACCCCGGCGGGGGGGCTGTATCAGCCCCAGCATTTT.

The chain is built from TRBV5-1 and TRBJ2-3, with 7 bases fitting TRBD2. This CDR3 is built from 16 residues. Trimming at V came to 2 bases and at J to 4 bases, leaving 10 bases not matched to a gene. Germline assignment: CDR1 SGHRS and CDR2 YFSETQ. The CDR3 sequence: CASSFLGGDGADTQYF. CDR3 coding DNA: TGCGCCAGCAGCTTTCTGGGGGGGGACGGGGCAGATACGCAGTATTTT.

The V and J genes are TRBV19 and TRBJ2-1, with 13 nucleotides matching TRBD2. Per germline, CDR1 LNHDA and CDR2 SQIVND (reference sequence). The CDR3 consists of 17 residues. The J segment lost 6 bases and the V segment lost 8 bases, leaving 13 bases of the junction unmatched. The CDR3: CASRTSGRGMWGNEQFF. The CDR3 DNA is TGTGCCAGTCGGACTAGCGGGAGAGGAATGTGGGGCAATGAGCAGTTCTTC.

This clone occurred a few times. V is TRBV4-1 and J is TRBJ2-7; 8 bases align to TRBD1. J lost 3 bases, V lost 1 base, and 8 bases had no gene match. Germline V gives CDR1 MGHRA, CDR2 YSYEKL. The length of the CDR3 is 16 residues. CDR3 coding DNA: TGCGCCAGCAGCCAAGGACAGGGGATTTCCAACTACGAGCAGTACTTC. It codes for CASSQGQGISNYEQYF.

This clone has only one observation. The chain combines TRBV2 with TRBJ1-4, with 7 positions matching TRBD1. V lost 7 bases and J lost 3; bases outside the gene matches: 5. Germline CDR1 SNHLY, CDR2 FYNNEI. CDR3 length: 14 amino acids. The CDR3 DNA is TGTGCCAGCAAGTGGGGGACAGCTAATGAAAAACTGTTTTTT. This encodes CASKWGTANEKLFF.